These T cell receptor beta chains were read from a single sample in a study of tumor-infiltrating lymphocytes in glioblastoma multiforme. Via MiXCR, TCRdb re-called the multiplex PCR reads, giving one row per CDR3 protein. The sample shows some 9,300 distinct CDR3 sequences, 74% of them seen only once. Sequencing used brain tumor tissue. Every receptor here comes from a male donor with glioblastoma. The CDR3 runs from the conserved cysteine through the conserved F or W. Each record gives: clone size, D gene, V gene, J gene, CDR3 DNA, CDR3 protein. D genes are given only for firm matches. Clone size is not always given. Where it is, it says once, few, many or a class for expanded clones.

.	.	TRBV11-2	TRBJ2-7	TGTGCCAGCATCTTCTCTAGCCTATCACTATACGAGCATTACTTC	CASIFSSLSLYEHYF
.	.	TRBV6-2/TRBV6-3	TRBJ2-7	TGTGCCAGCACCGTCGGACGGACCCCCTACGAGCAGTACTTC	CASTVGRTPYEQYF
few	TRBD2	TRBV11-2	TRBJ2-1	TGTGCCAGCAGCTTAGATTCGGGGGGACTTTCAAATGAGCAGTTCTTC	CASSLDSGGLSNEQFF
.	.	TRBV11-1	TRBJ2-1	TGTGCCAGCAGCTTAGTCCGTCGCGGGCAGGGCAATGAGCAGTTCTTC	CASSLVRRGQGNEQFF
.	.	TRBV11-1	TRBJ2-2	TGTGCCAGCAGCTCTGGCAGCGGGAACACCGGGGAGCTGTTTTTT	CASSSGSGNTGELFF
.	.	TRBV11-2	TRBJ2-5	TGTGCCAGCAGCCTCGGGGACCAGGTTGGGGAGACCCAGTACTTC	CASSLGDQVGETQYF
.	.	TRBV5-6	TRBJ2-7	TGTGCCAGCAGCCCCGAGAGTTACGAGCAGTACTTC	CASSPESYEQYF
.	.	TRBV11-2	TRBJ1-1	TGTGCCAGGAGCTCAGGTCAGTTAGACACTGAAGCTTTCTTT	CARSSGQLDTEAFF
few	TRBD1	TRBV5-6	TRBJ2-7	TGTGCCAGCAGCACCGGGACAGGGGATCCCTACGAGCAGTACTTC	CASSTGTGDPYEQYF
.	.	TRBV10-2	TRBJ2-3	TGCACCAGCAGTGAGGTAGGGGCCGGGACAGATACGCAGTATTTT	CTSSEVGAGTDTQYF
.	.	TRBV29-1	TRBJ2-2	TGCAGCGTATTGCCGGGCACCGGGGAGCTGTTTTTT	CSVLPGTGELFF
many	.	TRBV5-5	TRBJ2-3	TGTGCCAGCAGCTTGGGGGGACGGACCGTCGATACGCAGTATTTT	CASSLGGRTVDTQYF
.	.	TRBV11-2	TRBJ2-7	TGTGCCAGCCGCTCCTCTAGCCTAGCACTATATGAGCAGTACTTC	CASRSSSLALYEQYF
many	.	TRBV20-1	TRBJ2-1	TGCAGTGCTAGAGATCGGGTCTCCTACAATGAGCAGTTCTTC	CSARDRVSYNEQFF
.	.	TRBV11-2	TRBJ1-1	TGTGCCAGCAGCTCAGCAGAGCACACCGAAGCTTTCTTT	CASSSAEHTEAFF
.	.	TRBV20-1	TRBJ2-1	TGCAGTGCTAGAAAACTAACGACTAGAGGGATAAAGAATGAGCAGTTCTTC	CSARKLTTRGIKNEQFF
few	TRBD1	TRBV20-1	TRBJ1-5	TGCAGTGCTAGAGATATGGACAGGGTTCTCAATCAGCCCCAGCATTTT	CSARDMDRVLNQPQHF
.	.	TRBV28	TRBJ2-5	TGTGCCAGCGGCCTGGGAGGATTCCAAGAGACCGAGTACTTC	CASGLGGFQETEYF
.	TRBD1	TRBV12-3/TRBV12-4	TRBJ2-5	TGTGCCAGCACCACCGGGACAGGGGAGAAGACCCAGTACTTC	CASTTGTGEKTQYF
.	.	TRBV12-3/TRBV12-4	TRBJ2-5	TGCGCCAGCAGTTTATTGAACGAATATCAAGAGTCCCAGTACTTC	CASSLLNEYQESQYF
.	.	TRBV28	TRBJ2-5	TGTGCCAGCAGTTCCGGGATCGAGACCCAGTACTTC	CASSSGIETQYF
.	.	TRBV11-1	TRBJ2-3	TGTGCCAGCAGCCCGGGGCTGGTCTTCACAGATACGCAGTATTTT	CASSPGLVFTDTQYF
.	.	TRBV20-1	TRBJ1-6	TGTAATGCTAGAGGGCTGGGTTCCGTGAATTCACCCCTCCACTTT	CNARGLGSVNSPLHF
large	TRBD1	TRBV6-5	TRBJ2-7	TGTGCCAGCAGTTTGCTACAGGGGAACCCCTACGAGCAGTACTTC	CASSLLQGNPYEQYF
.	.	TRBV12-3/TRBV12-4	TRBJ2-1	TGTGCCAGCAGTTTATCCGGGTCCTTCGACAGTGAGCAGTTCTTC	CASSLSGSFDSEQFF
.	.	TRBV11-2	TRBJ2-3	TGTGCCAGCAGCCCTAGGGTAGCTGGAGGTTCACATACGCAGTATTTT	CASSPRVAGGSHTQYF
.	.	TRBV6-1	TRBJ2-6	TGTGCCTGCAGCCCCGCGGCCGTGGCCAACGTCCTGACTTTC	CACSPAAVANVLTF
.	TRBD1	TRBV7-9	TRBJ2-7	TGTGCCAGCCTAGGGGGCGAATCCTACGAGCAGTACTTC	CASLGGESYEQYF
.	TRBD1	TRBV5-1	TRBJ2-1	TGCGCCAGCTGCCTAGGGACAGGGAGCGGTGAGCAGTTCTTC	CASCLGTGSGEQFF
many	.	TRBV20-1	TRBJ1-3	TGCAGTGCTGGCGATCGAACTACGGGAGGAAACACCATATATTTT	CSAGDRTTGGNTIYF
.	.	TRBV6-6	TRBJ1-5	TGTGCCAGCAGTTACAGGGAAACCAATCAGCCCCAGCATTTT	CASSYRETNQPQHF
.	.	TRBV5-4	TRBJ2-3	TGTGCCAGCAGCTTGGAGAGTAGAACCACAGATATGCAGTATTTT	CASSLESRTTDMQYF
.	TRBD1	TRBV6-2/TRBV6-3	TRBJ1-1	TGTGCCCCCGCGGGACAGCATAAAAAAAACACTGAAGCTTTCTTT	CAPAGQHKKNTEAFF
.	TRBD1	TRBV11-1	TRBJ2-6	TGTGCCAGCAGCCCTCTTATGGGACAGGGGGCGCGTGGGGCCAACGTCCTGACTTTC	CASSPLMGQGARGANVLTF
few	.	TRBV6-1	TRBJ2-2	TGTGCCACTCTCCGGAGGGCAGAGAACACCAGGGAGCTGTTTTTT	CATLRRAENTRELFF
.	TRBD1	TRBV11-1	TRBJ2-7	TGTGCCAACAGCTTAAAGCCAGACCGGGACAGGCTATACGAGCAGTACTTC	CANSLKPDRDRLYEQYF
.	.	TRBV11-2	TRBJ1-5	TGTGCCAGCAGCCCCACAGGGATGGGACAGCCCCAGCATTTT	CASSPTGMGQPQHF